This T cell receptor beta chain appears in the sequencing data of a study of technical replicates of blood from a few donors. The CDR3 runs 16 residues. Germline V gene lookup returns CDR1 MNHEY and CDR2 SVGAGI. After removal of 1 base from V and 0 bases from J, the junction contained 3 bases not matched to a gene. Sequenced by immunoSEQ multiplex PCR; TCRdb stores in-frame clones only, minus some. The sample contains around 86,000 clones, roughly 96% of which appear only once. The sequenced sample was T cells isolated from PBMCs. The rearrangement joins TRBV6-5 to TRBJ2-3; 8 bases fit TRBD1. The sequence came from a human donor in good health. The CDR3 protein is CASSYFQGASTDTQYF. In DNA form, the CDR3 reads TGTGCCAGCAGTTACTTCCAGGGGGCTAGCACAGATACGCAGTATTTT.